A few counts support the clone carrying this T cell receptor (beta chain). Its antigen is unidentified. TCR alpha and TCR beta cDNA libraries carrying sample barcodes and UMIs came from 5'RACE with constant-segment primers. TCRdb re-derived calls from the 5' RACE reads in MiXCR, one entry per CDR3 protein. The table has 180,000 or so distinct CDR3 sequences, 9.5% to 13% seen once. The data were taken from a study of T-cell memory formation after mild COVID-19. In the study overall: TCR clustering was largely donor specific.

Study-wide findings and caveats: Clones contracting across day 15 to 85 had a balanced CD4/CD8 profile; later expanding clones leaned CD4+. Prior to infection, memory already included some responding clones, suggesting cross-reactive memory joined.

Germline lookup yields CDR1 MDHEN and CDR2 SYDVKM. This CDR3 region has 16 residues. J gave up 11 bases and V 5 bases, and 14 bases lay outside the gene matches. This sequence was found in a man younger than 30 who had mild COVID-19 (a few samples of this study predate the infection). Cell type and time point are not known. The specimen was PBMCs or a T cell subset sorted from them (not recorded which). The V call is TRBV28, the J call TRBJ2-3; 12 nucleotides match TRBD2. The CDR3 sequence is CASSPPTSGGRKKQYF. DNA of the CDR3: TGTGCCAGCAGTCCGCCGACTAGCGGGGGCCGTAAAAAGCAGTATTTT. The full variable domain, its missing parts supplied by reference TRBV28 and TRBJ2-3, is DVKVTQSSRYLVKRTGEKVFLECVQDMDHENMFWYRQDPGLGLRLIYFSYDVKMKEKGDIPEGYSVSREKKERFSLILESASTNQTSMYLCASSPPTSGGRKKQYFGPGTRLTVL.